The 27 T cell receptor beta chains reported below all come from one sample, sequenced in a study of T cell responses to AZD1222 COVID-19 vaccine. Sequencing was performed with immunoSEQ multiplex PCR; in TCRdb, only in-frame clones are kept and a portion is missing. Counted here are fewer than 250,000 clones, roughly 91% occurring once; the ten biggest clones make up about 1%. Material: peripheral blood, obtained on day 0 of MenACWY control vaccination. These receptors originate from an adult in good health.

The V gene is TRBV20-1, the J gene TRBJ1-1; the D is unclear. Germline CDR1 DFQATT, CDR2 SNEGSKA (reference sequence). This CDR3 is 11 amino acids long. The V and J ends lost 7 bases and 5 bases respectively, with 11 bases between them. The CDR3 loop reads CSVSRKTEAFF. For the CDR3, the DNA is TGCAGTGTCTCGAGAAAGACTGAAGCTTTCTTT.

This clone occurred once. The rearrangement joins TRBV7-9 to TRBJ2-7, with 8 bases lining up with TRBD1. V was clipped by 6 bases and J by 2 bases; unmatched bases: 3. The germline V gene encodes CDR1 SEHNR and CDR2 FQNEAQ (reference sequence). The CDR3 totals 13 residues. The CDR3 is CASSLDRAYEQYF. The CDR3 DNA reads TGTGCCAGCAGTTTGGACAGGGCCTACGAGCAGTACTTC.

This chain links TRBV5-1 with TRBJ1-2; the match to TRBD1 covers 7 bases. Germline lookup yields CDR1 SGHRS and CDR2 YFSETQ. This CDR3 region has 12 residues. V trimming: 2 bases; J trimming: 7 bases; junction bases outside the gene matches: 2. CDR3 nucleotides: TGCGCCAGCAGCTTCGACAGGGCTGGCTACACCTTC. Encoded protein: CASSFDRAGYTF.

In this sample, this clone turned up a few times. The chain carries TRBV7-9 and TRBJ2-7; no clear D gene. This CDR3 has 13 amino acids. The germline V gene encodes CDR1 SEHNR and CDR2 FQNEAQ (reference sequence). Trimming stripped 5 bases from V and 2 bases from J, with 10 bases between. The CDR3, as DNA: TGTGCCAGCAGCCCATCAGCCGCCTACGAGCAGTACTTC. As protein: CASSPSAAYEQYF.

This chain uses TRBV6-5 with TRBJ1-1; the D gene is possibly TRBD1 (5 bases). Trimming took off 5 bases at V and 7 bases at J, with 14 bases between the two ends. Germline-derived CDR1 and CDR2 are MNHEY and SVGAGI. The CDR3 is 13 residues long. The DNA of the CDR3 is TGTGCCAGCAGTCCGCCGGGGCGAGGTGAAGCTTTCTTT. Protein product: CASSPPGRGEAFF.

The chain is built from TRBV10-3 and TRBJ1-1, with a possible D match to TRBD1 (6 bases). V shed 6 bases and J shed 2 bases, with 13 bases lying between them. The germline V gene encodes CDR1 ENHRY and CDR2 SYGVKD. This CDR3 is 14 amino acids long. The CDR3 DNA reads as TGTGCCATCAGGGACACGGGACACAACACTGAAGCTTTCTTT. It translates to CAIRDTGHNTEAFF.

The chain couples TRBV10-3 to TRBJ1-2, with 8 bases identical to TRBD1. Looked up from germline, CDR1 is ENHRY and CDR2 is SYGVKD. The CDR3 has 14 residues. The V gene end was trimmed by 6 bases and the J gene end by 6 bases; junction bases not matched to a gene: 9. The DNA of the CDR3 is TGTGCCATCAGACCTCCGGACAGGGTGAATGGCTACACCTTC. Protein: CAIRPPDRVNGYTF.

V gene TRBV7-6 combines with J gene TRBJ1-3, with D possibly TRBD1 on 5 matching bases. Trimming took off 2 bases at V and 0 bases at J, with 17 bases between the two ends. The CDR3 is 18 residues long. Germline CDR1 is SGHVS and CDR2 is FNYEAQ. CDR3 loop: CASSLLPGSGGSGNTIYF. The DNA for the CDR3 is TGTGCCAGCAGCTTATTACCCGGGTCGGGGGGCTCTGGAAACACCATATATTTT.

This chain links TRBV6-5 with TRBJ2-7; 9 bases line up with TRBD1. The trim removed 7 bases at V and 4 bases at J, leaving 5 bases unmatched. The CDR3 is made up of 13 amino acids. Germline-derived CDR1 and CDR2 are MNHEY and SVGAGI. The CDR3 here is CASNRDREYEQYF. The CDR3 bases are TGTGCCAGCAATCGGGACAGGGAATACGAGCAGTACTTC.

The V call is TRBV7-6, the J call TRBJ1-1; D perhaps matches TRBD1 (5 bases). V dropped 7 bases and J dropped 1 base, with 16 bases sitting between them. From germline, CDR1 is SGHVS and CDR2 FNYEAQ. The CDR3 contains 15 residues. CDR3 in amino acids: CASTKEGLTNTEAFF. The CDR3 coding sequence is TGTGCCAGCACGAAGGAGGGACTTACGAACACTGAAGCTTTCTTT.

The V call is TRBV19, the J call TRBJ1-3; possibly TRBD1 for D (5 bases). Germline CDR1 and CDR2: LNHDA and SQIVND (reference sequence). This CDR3 spans 14 amino acids. The germline V and J ends were trimmed by 7 bases and 4 bases, with 14 bases remaining between them. CDR3 in DNA: TGTGCCAGTACCGCCCGGGGGACGGGAAACACCATATATTTT. Amino acids: CASTARGTGNTIYF.

This sequence joins TRBV11-1 and TRBJ1-1; no clear D. Per germline, CDR1 SGHAT and CDR2 FQDESV (reference sequence). V was clipped by 3 bases and J by 1 base, with 3 bases between them. The CDR3 contains 12 residues. CDR3 coding DNA: TGTGCCAGCAGCTTCGGGAACACTGAAGCTTTCTTT. Protein sequence: CASSFGNTEAFF.

The chain has TRBV6-6 and TRBJ1-5; D is unclear. The CDR3 is made up of 11 amino acids. V shed 6 bases and J shed 7 bases, with 7 bases lying between them. The germline V gene encodes CDR1 MNHNY and CDR2 SVGAGI (reference sequence). CDR3 region: CASSSRQPQHF. The CDR3 nucleotides are TGTGCCAGCAGCTCTAGGCAGCCCCAGCATTTT.

This chain connects TRBV30 to TRBJ1-4; a possible D gene is TRBD1 (5 bases). The CDR3 totals 12 residues. V was shortened by 4 bases and J by 8 bases, with 11 bases between the two germline ends. The V gene's germline CDR1 is GTSNPN and CDR2 SVGIG (reference sequence). This chain's CDR3 is CAWTGTGEKLFF. CDR3 sequence (DNA): TGTGCCTGGACAGGGACGGGGGAAAAACTGTTTTTT.

J is TRBJ1-5 and V is TRBV5-1; D may be TRBD1 (5 bases). Germline CDR1 reads SGHRS; CDR2 reads YFSETQ. The V end lost 0 bases, the J end lost 7 bases, and 8 bases lay between the germline ends. This CDR3 has 13 amino acids. The CDR3 region is CASSLEGRQPQHF. CDR3 DNA sequence: TGCGCCAGCAGCTTGGAGGGACGCCAGCCCCAGCATTTT.

The chain carries TRBV7-9 and TRBJ2-3; TRBD2 matches 8 bases. Germline trimming cut 5 bases from V and 2 bases from J; bases unmatched to any gene: 9. The CDR3 spans 16 residues. Germline-derived CDR1 and CDR2 are SEHNR and FQNEAQ (reference sequence). This CDR3 is CASSPSRAGVTDTQYF. The CDR3 coding sequence is TGTGCCAGCAGCCCCTCCCGAGCGGGGGTCACAGATACGCAGTATTTT.

The rearrangement uses TRBV7-6 and TRBJ1-3, with D hard to call. CDR1 and CDR2 from the germline V gene are SGHVS and FNYEAQ. Trimming took 4 bases from V and 0 from J, leaving 13 bases between them. The CDR3 length is 16 residues. CDR3 in amino acids: CASSSKIVNSGNTIYF. DNA of the CDR3: TGTGCCAGCAGCTCCAAGATCGTGAACTCTGGAAACACCATATATTTT.

The chain carries TRBV19 and TRBJ1-3; 9 nucleotides align to TRBD1. This CDR3 contains 15 residues. CDR1 is LNHDA and CDR2 is SQIVND in the germline V gene (reference sequence). Trimming removed 10 bases from V and 8 bases from J; junction bases left unmatched: 15. DNA of the CDR3: TGTGCCACCTGGAGTGGACAGGGGCGCGCAGACACCATATATTTT. This translates into CATWSGQGRADTIYF.

Comment on this clone: This same CDR3 is encoded by further DNA sequences in the sample. The chain carries TRBV5-1 and TRBJ1-5, with 7 bases fitting TRBD1. This CDR3 has 15 residues. The V gene end was trimmed by 0 bases and the J gene end by 1 base; junction bases not matched to a gene: 1. CDR1 is SGHRS, CDR2 YFSETQ, per germline. CDR3 nucleotide sequence: TGCGCCAGCAGCTTGGCAGGGGGGAGCAATCAGCCCCAGCATTTT. Amino acid sequence: CASSLAGGSNQPQHF.

The J gene is TRBJ2-7, the V gene TRBV6-1; D is uncertain. The CDR3 contains 14 residues. CDR1 MNHNS and CDR2 SASEGT come from the germline V gene. The V end was cut by 3 bases, the J end by 4 bases, with 13 bases between. CDR3 amino acids: CASSDPGRLYEQYF. The CDR3 coding sequence is TGTGCCAGCAGTGATCCCGGACGGTTGTACGAGCAGTACTTC.

The chain is built from TRBV7-2 and TRBJ2-7, with D hard to call. In germline, CDR1 is SGHTA, CDR2 FQGNSA. The CDR3 has 14 residues. Trimming stripped 5 bases from V and 7 bases from J, with 18 bases between. In nucleotides, the CDR3 is TGTGCCAGCAGCCCTTCGCGGCCAGCACCTGAGCAGTACTTC. This codes for CASSPSRPAPEQYF.

The V call is TRBV6-5, the J call TRBJ2-7, with TRBD2 as a possible D gene (6 bases). Trimming cost V 4 bases and J 2 bases, with 12 bases left between them. Germline V gene lookup returns CDR1 MNHEY and CDR2 SVGAGI. The CDR3 has 14 residues. CDR3 in DNA: TGTGCCAGCAGTTCTGGGGGAGGACCCTACGAGCAGTACTTC. It translates to CASSSGGGPYEQYF.

The genes are TRBV6-5 and TRBJ2-1; 7 bases map to TRBD2. The germline CDR1 and CDR2 sequences are MNHEY and SVGAGI. CDR3 length: 15 amino acids. J lost 5 bases, V lost 6 bases, and 10 bases had no gene match. The CDR3 here is CASRVRLAVHNEQFF. Written as DNA, the CDR3 is TGTGCCAGCAGGGTGAGACTAGCCGTCCACAATGAGCAGTTCTTC.

The CDR3 loop is CASRLAANSPLHF. CDR3 coding DNA: TGTGCCAGCAGACTCGCGGCAAATTCACCCCTCCACTTT. The chain has TRBV12-3 or TRBV12-4 and TRBJ1-6; D is unresolved. This CDR3 contains 13 residues. V shed 6 bases and J shed 7 bases, with 10 bases lying between them.

V is TRBV7-6 and J is TRBJ2-7; D possibly corresponds to TRBD2 (9 bases). CDR1 is SGHVS, CDR2 FNYEAQ, per germline. This CDR3 is built from 17 residues. V was trimmed by 0 bases and J by 0 bases, leaving 15 bases between them. In nucleotides, the CDR3 is TGTGCCAGCAGCTTAGCTGCGGGGGGGACAGGCTCCTACGAGCAGTACTTC. This translates into CASSLAAGGTGSYEQYF.

This chain joins TRBV3-1 (or the pseudogene TRBV3-2) and TRBJ2-5, with TRBD2 matching over 7 bases. In germline, CDR1 is LGHDT, CDR2 YNNKEL (reference sequence). V lost 4 bases to trimming and J lost 5 bases; unmatched junction nucleotides: 7. The CDR3 is 14 amino acids. The CDR3 here is CASSLRTSQETQYF. CDR3 in DNA: TGTGCCAGCAGCCTCCGGACTAGTCAGGAGACCCAGTACTTC.

This chain links TRBV30 with TRBJ2-2, with 11 bases identical to TRBD2. CDR3 length: 14 amino acids. The germline V gene has CDR1 GTSNPN and CDR2 SVGIG (reference sequence). The V segment lost 3 bases and the J segment 5 bases; nucleotides outside the gene matches: 2. The CDR3 nucleotides read TGTGCCTGGAGACTAGCGGGGGTAACCGGGGAGCTGTTTTTT. Protein sequence: CAWRLAGVTGELFF.